These 13 T cell receptor beta chains came from one sample sequenced in a study of early T cells in non-severe SARS-CoV-2 infection. TCRdb re-derived calls from the 5' RACE reads in MiXCR, one entry per CDR3 protein. The sample holds about 80,000 distinct CDR3 sequences, about 12% seen once. The sample comprised whole blood. The receptors here all came from an adult who was a healthcare worker with PCR-confirmed SARS-CoV-2 infection or an uninfected control (not recorded which).

This clonotype was detected only a few times. The chain combines TRBV6-6 with TRBJ1-5; maybe TRBD1 (5 bases). CDR3 length: 17 residues. The germline gives CDR1 MNHNY, CDR2 SVGAGI (reference sequence). V was cut by 3 bases and J by 0 bases, with 15 bases left in between. The CDR3 loop reads CASSYRGTGVSNQPQHF. CDR3 DNA: TGTGCCAGCAGTTATAGGGGCACAGGTGTTAGCAATCAGCCCCAGCATTTT.

Regarding this clonotype: A clone one base away is much larger, so this may be a read error. This chain uses TRBV2 with TRBJ1-2; 8 nucleotides line up with TRBD1. The CDR3 totals 14 residues. Germline values: CDR1 SNHLY, CDR2 FYNNEI. CDR3 loop: CASSDTGGYSGNTF. In DNA, the CDR3 is TGTGCCAGCAGTGACACAGGGGGTTACAGTGGCAACACCTTC.

This clonotype was picked up many times. The V call is TRBV20-1, the J call TRBJ2-2; unclear D gene. Per the germline V gene, CDR1 is DFQATT and CDR2 is SNEGSKA (reference sequence). The CDR3 is 13 residues long. The V and J ends lost 0 bases and 6 bases respectively, with 8 bases between them. CDR3 in amino acids: CSARDVPSGELFF. The CDR3 nucleotides are TGCAGTGCTAGAGATGTCCCCTCCGGGGAGCTGTTTTTT.

This clonotype has a handful of counts. The V call is TRBV7-9, the J call TRBJ2-5; D is unclear. The germline gives CDR1 SEHNR, CDR2 FQNEAQ (reference sequence). The CDR3 extends over 13 amino acids. The V gene lost 0 bases and the J gene lost 5 bases, with 7 bases spanning the gap. The chain's CDR3 is CASSLASGETQYF. In DNA, the CDR3 is TGTGCCAGCAGCTTAGCTTCCGGGGAGACCCAGTACTTC.

Ten or more counts support this clonotype. This chain links TRBV10-3 with TRBJ1-4; 8 bases align to TRBD1. The V gene end was trimmed by 5 bases and the J gene end by 8 bases; junction bases not matched to a gene: 10. The length of the CDR3 is 15 residues. Germline values: CDR1 ENHRY, CDR2 SYGVKD. The CDR3 sequence: CAISQDRDWKEKLFF. CDR3 nucleotide sequence: TGTGCCATCAGTCAGGACAGGGATTGGAAGGAAAAACTGTTTTTT.

This clonotype was observed a handful of times. The genes are TRBV7-8 and TRBJ1-1, with D perhaps TRBD1 (5 bases). V lost 5 bases to trimming and J lost 0 bases, with 13 bases between them. Germline V lookup: CDR1 SGHVS, CDR2 FQNEAQ. The CDR3 is 15 residues long. DNA for the CDR3: TGTGCCAGCAGCCCTAGTGGGACCGTGAACACTGAAGCTTTCTTT. It encodes CASSPSGTVNTEAFF. Full variable domain (missing parts from reference TRBV7-8 and TRBJ1-1): GAGVSQSPRYKVAKRGQDVALRCDPISGHVSLFWYQQALGQGPEFLTYFQNEAQLDKSGLPSDRFFAERPEGSVSTLKIQRTQQEDSAVYLCASSPSGTVNTEAFFGQGTRLTVV.

J is TRBJ2-3 and V is TRBV20-1, with 10 bases aligning to TRBD2. Germline V gene sequence: CDR1 DFQATT, CDR2 SNEGSKA (reference sequence). J gave up 3 bases and V 1 base, and 10 bases lay outside the gene matches. This CDR3 region has 17 residues. This CDR3 is CSARGGSGAGGTDTQYF. For the CDR3, the DNA is TGCAGTGCTAGAGGGGGCTCCGGAGCGGGAGGGACAGATACGCAGTATTTT.

There are many counts of this clonotype. The rearrangement joins TRBV5-5 to TRBJ1-1, with D possibly TRBD1 on 5 matching bases. Trimming removed 4 bases at V and 6 bases at J, with 19 bases between. The germline V gene encodes CDR1 SGHKS and CDR2 YYEKEE (reference sequence). CDR3 length equals 15 residues. CDR3: CASSGNQGPTAEAFF. As DNA, the CDR3 is TGTGCCAGCAGCGGAAATCAGGGCCCGACGGCTGAAGCTTTCTTT. Based on the CDR3 plus reference TRBV5-5 and TRBJ1-1, the full variable domain is DAGVTQSPTHLIKTRGQQVTLRCSPISGHKSVSWYQQVLGQGPQFIFQYYEKEERGRGNFPDRFSARQFPNYSSELNVNALLLGDSALYLCASSGNQGPTAEAFFGQGTRLTVV.

This clonotype was detected ten times or more. The rearrangement uses TRBV21-1 and TRBJ2-7. TRBV21-1 is recorded as a pseudogene. This CDR3 spans 15 amino acids. CDR3 in DNA: TGTGCCAGCAGCAAAGTAACGGGTAACAGCTACGAGCAGTACTTC. This gives the protein CASSKVTGNSYEQYF.

This clonotype was detected many times. This sequence joins TRBV11-2 and TRBJ2-1; maybe TRBD2 (6 bases). CDR3 length: 12 residues. Germline V gives CDR1 SGHAT, CDR2 FQNNGV. The V and J ends lost 5 bases and 9 bases respectively, with 11 bases between them. This CDR3 is CASSPTRGEQFF. The CDR3, as DNA: TGTGCCAGCAGCCCGACTAGAGGTGAGCAGTTCTTC.

This clonotype was observed a handful of times. The V call is TRBV29-1, the J call TRBJ1-3; 11 nucleotides agree with TRBD1. Germline CDR1 and CDR2: SQVTM and ANQGSEA. Trimming took 7 bases from V and 4 from J; bases not matched to a gene: 6. The CDR3 length is 14 residues. CDR3 DNA: TGCAGCGGAACCGGGACAGGGGGAGGAAACACCATATATTTT. Translation: CSGTGTGGGNTIYF.

This clonotype appeared a few times. This chain links TRBV3-1 with TRBJ1-5; TRBD1 is a possible D gene (5 bases). V gave up 1 base and J gave up 2 bases, with 9 bases separating them. This CDR3 contains 15 residues. Germline CDR1 reads LGHDT; CDR2 reads YNNKEL (reference sequence). The CDR3 sequence: CASSQAQGGNQPQHF. DNA for the CDR3: TGTGCCAGCAGCCAAGCCCAGGGAGGCAATCAGCCCCAGCATTTT.

The chain combines TRBV10-1 with TRBJ1-4; D is unresolved. The germline gives CDR1 WNHNN, CDR2 SYGVQD (reference sequence). V lost 11 bases to trimming and J lost 7 bases, with 26 bases between them. There are 16 residues in the CDR3. The CDR3 region has the DNA TGCGCCCCGGAACCAGCAGGCATTGGAGGCTTTGAAAAACTGTTTTTT. Translated: CAPEPAGIGGFEKLFF.